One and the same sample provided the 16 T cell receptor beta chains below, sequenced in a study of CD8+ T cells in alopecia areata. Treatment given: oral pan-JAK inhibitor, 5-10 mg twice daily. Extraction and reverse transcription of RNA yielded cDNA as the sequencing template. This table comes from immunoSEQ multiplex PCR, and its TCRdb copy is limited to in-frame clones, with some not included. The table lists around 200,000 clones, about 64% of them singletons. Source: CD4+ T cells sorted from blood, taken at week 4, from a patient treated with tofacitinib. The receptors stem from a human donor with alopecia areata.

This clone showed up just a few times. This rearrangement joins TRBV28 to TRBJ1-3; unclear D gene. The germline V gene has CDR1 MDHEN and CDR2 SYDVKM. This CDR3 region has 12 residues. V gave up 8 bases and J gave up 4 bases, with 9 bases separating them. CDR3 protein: CASHRGGNTIYF. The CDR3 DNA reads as TGTGCCAGCCATCGGGGAGGAAACACCATATATTTT.

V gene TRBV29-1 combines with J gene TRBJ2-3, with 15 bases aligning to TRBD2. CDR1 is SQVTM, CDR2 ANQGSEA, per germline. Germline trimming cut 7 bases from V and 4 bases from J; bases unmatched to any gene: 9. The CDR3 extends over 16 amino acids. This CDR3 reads CSALGLAGGPSDTQYF. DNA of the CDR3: TGCAGCGCTCTCGGACTAGCGGGGGGGCCGTCAGATACGCAGTATTTT.

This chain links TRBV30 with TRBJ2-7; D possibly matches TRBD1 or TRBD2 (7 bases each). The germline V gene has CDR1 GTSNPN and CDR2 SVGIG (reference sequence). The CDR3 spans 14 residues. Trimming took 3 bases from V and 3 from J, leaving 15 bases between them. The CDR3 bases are TGTGCCTGGAGGCTTCAGGGGGGGGACTACGAGCAGTACTTC. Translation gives CAWRLQGGDYEQYF.

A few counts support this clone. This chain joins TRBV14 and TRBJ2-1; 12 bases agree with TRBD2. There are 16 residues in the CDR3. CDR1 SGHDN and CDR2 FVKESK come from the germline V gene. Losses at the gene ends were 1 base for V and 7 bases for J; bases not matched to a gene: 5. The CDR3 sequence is CASSQASGGAWNEQFF. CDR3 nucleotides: TGTGCCAGCAGCCAAGCTAGCGGGGGGGCGTGGAATGAGCAGTTCTTC.

The CDR3: CASSRVTLFFGELFF. CDR3 DNA sequence: TGCGCCAGCAGTCGCGTGACCTTATTCTTCGGGGAGCTGTTTTTT. The chain couples TRBV23-1 to TRBJ2-2, with D unclear. TRBV23-1 is designated an ORF whose function remains uncertain. The length of the CDR3 is 15 residues. The ends were cut back, 4 bases at V and 7 bases at J, with 16 bases in the middle.

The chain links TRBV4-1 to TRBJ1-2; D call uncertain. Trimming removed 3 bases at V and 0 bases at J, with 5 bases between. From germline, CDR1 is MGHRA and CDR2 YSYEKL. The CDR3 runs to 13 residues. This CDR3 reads CASSHAPNYGYTF. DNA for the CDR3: TGCGCCAGCAGCCACGCTCCTAACTATGGCTACACCTTC.

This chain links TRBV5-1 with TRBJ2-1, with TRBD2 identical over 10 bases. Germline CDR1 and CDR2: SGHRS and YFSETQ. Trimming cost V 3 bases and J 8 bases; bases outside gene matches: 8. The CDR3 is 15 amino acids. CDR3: CASSSQGLAIDEQFF. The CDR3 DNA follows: TGCGCCAGCAGCTCTCAGGGACTAGCGATCGATGAGCAGTTCTTC.

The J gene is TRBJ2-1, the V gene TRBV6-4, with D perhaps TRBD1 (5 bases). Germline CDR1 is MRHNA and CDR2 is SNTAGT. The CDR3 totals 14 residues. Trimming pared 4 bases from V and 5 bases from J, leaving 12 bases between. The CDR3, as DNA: TGTGCCAGCAGTGGTTCCCAGGGAAACAATGAGCAGTTCTTC. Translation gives CASSGSQGNNEQFF.

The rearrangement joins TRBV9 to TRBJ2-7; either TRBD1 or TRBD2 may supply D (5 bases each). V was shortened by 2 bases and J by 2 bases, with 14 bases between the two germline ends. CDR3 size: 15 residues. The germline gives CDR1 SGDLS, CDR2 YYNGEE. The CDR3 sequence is CASSVAGTPAYEQYF. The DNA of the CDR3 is TGTGCCAGCAGCGTGGCCGGGACCCCCGCCTACGAGCAGTACTTC.

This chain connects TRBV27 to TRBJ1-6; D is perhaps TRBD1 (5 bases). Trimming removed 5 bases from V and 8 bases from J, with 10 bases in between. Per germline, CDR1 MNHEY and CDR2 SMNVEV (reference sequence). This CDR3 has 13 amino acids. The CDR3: CASSPQGDSPLHF. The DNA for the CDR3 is TGTGCCAGCAGTCCACAAGGGGATTCACCCCTCCACTTT.

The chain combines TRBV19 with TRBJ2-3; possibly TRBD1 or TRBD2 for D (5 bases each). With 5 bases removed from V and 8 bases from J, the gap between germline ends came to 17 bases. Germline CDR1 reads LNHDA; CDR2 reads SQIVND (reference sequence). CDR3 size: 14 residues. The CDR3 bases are TGTGCCAGTAGTCTGGCAGGGACCTATCGTACGCAGTATTTT. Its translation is CASSLAGTYRTQYF.

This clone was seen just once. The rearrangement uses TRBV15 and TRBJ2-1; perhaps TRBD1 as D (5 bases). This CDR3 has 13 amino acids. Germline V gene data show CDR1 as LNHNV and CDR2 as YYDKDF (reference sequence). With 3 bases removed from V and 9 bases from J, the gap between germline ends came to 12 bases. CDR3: CATSSRDQGEQFF. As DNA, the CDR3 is TGTGCCACCAGCAGCAGGGATCAAGGTGAGCAGTTCTTC.

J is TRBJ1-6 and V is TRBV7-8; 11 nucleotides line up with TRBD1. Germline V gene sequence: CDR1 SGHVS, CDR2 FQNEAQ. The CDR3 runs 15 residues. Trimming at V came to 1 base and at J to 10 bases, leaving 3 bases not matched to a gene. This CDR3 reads CASSLVGTGGSPLHF. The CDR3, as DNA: TGTGCCAGCAGCTTAGTCGGGACAGGGGGATCACCCCTCCACTTT.

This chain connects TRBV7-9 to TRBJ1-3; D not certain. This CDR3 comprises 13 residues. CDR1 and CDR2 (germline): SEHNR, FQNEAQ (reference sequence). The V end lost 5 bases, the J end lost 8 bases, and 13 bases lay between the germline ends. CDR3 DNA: TGTGCCAGCAGCCCTTCTCTCCCGGACACCATATATTTT. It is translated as CASSPSLPDTIYF.

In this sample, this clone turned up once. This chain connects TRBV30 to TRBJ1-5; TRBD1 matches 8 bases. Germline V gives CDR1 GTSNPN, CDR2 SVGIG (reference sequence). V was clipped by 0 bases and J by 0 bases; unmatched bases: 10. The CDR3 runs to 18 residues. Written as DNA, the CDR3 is TGTGCCTGGAGTGTAGCGGCAGGGGGCCCCTATAGCAATCAGCCCCAGCATTTT. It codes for CAWSVAAGGPYSNQPQHF.

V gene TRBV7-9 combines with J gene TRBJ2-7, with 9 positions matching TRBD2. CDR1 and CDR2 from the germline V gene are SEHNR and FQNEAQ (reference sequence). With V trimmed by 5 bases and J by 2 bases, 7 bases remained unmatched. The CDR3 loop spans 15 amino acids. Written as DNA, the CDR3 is TGTGCCAGCAGCCCCATTAGCGGGGGAACCTACGAGCAGTACTTC. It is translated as CASSPISGGTYEQYF.